Following are 4 T cell receptor beta chains from one sample sequenced in a study of PD-1 blockade in classical Hodgkin lymphoma. Following autologous stem cell transplantation, relapse occurred in every patient, and exposure to brentuximab vedotin varied. The protocol was immunoSEQ multiplex PCR, while the TCRdb copy is restricted to in-frame clones and leaves out a portion. The table shows more than 25,000 clones, with 78% occurring only once. The sample here was peripheral blood mononuclear cells (PBMCs), taken before the second cycle of nivolumab. The receptors stem from a human donor with classical Hodgkin lymphoma.

The J gene is TRBJ2-2, the V gene TRBV7-3; TRBD2 might be the D (5 bases). The germline V and J ends were trimmed by 5 bases and 1 base, with 14 bases remaining between them. The CDR3 spans 16 residues. CDR1 and CDR2 (germline): SGHTA, FQGTGA. This chain's CDR3 is CASSPSWTGNTGELFF. The CDR3 DNA reads TGTGCCAGCAGCCCCTCGTGGACTGGGAACACCGGGGAGCTGTTTTTT.

CDR3 nucleotides: TGTGCCAGCAGCTCGACAGGGGGCAATGAGCAGTTCTTC. The encoded protein is CASSSTGGNEQFF. The chain recombines TRBV11-2 with TRBJ2-1; 9 nucleotides match TRBD1. The V segment lost 4 bases and the J segment 6 bases; nucleotides outside the gene matches: 1. The germline gives CDR1 SGHAT, CDR2 FQNNGV. The CDR3 has 13 amino acids. Filled out from reference TRBV11-2 and TRBJ2-1, the complete variable domain reads EAGVAQSPRYKIIEKRQSVAFWCNPISGHATLYWYQQILGQGPKLLIQFQNNGVVDDSQLPKDRFSAERLKGVDSTLKIQPAKLEDSAVYLCASSSTGGNEQFFGPGTRLTVL.

The V and J genes are TRBV4-3 and TRBJ2-6; D remains ambiguous. Germline-derived CDR1 and CDR2 are LGHNA and YSLEER. V was trimmed by 2 bases and J by 1 base, leaving 6 bases between them. This CDR3 is built from 15 residues. The CDR3: CASSQTHSGANVLTF. The DNA of the CDR3 is TGCGCCAGCAGCCAAACACATTCTGGGGCCAACGTCCTGACTTTC.

V gene TRBV5-1 combines with J gene TRBJ2-7; the D gene is possibly TRBD2 (5 bases). Germline V gene lookup returns CDR1 SGHRS and CDR2 YFSETQ. Between the trimmed V and J ends, which lost 5 bases and 5 bases, there was a span of 17 bases. CDR3 length: 14 residues. The CDR3 sequence is CASRKTTGSDEQYF. In nucleotides, the CDR3 is TGCGCCAGCAGAAAAACTACGGGGAGCGACGAGCAGTACTTC.